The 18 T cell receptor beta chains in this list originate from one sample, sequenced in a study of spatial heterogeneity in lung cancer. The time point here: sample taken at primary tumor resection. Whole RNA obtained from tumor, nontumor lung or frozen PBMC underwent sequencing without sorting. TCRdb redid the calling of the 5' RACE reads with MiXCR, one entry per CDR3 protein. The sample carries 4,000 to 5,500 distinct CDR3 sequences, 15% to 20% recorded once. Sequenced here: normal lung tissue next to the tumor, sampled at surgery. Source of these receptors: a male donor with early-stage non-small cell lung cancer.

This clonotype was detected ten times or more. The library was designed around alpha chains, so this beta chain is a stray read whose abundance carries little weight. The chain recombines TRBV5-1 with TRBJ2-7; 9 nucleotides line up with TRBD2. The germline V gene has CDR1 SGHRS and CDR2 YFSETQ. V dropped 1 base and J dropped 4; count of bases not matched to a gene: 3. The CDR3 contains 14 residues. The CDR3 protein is CASSLSSGTYEQYF. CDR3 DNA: TGCGCCAGCAGCTTGTCTAGCGGGACTTACGAGCAGTACTTC.

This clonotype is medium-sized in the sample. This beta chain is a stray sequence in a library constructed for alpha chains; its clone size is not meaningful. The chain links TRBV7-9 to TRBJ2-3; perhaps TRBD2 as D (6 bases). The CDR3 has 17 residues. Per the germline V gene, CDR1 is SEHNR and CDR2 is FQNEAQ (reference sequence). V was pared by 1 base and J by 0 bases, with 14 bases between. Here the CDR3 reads CASSLDRAGPSTDTQYF. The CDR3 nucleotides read TGTGCCAGCAGCTTAGATCGCGCGGGACCTAGCACAGATACGCAGTATTTT.

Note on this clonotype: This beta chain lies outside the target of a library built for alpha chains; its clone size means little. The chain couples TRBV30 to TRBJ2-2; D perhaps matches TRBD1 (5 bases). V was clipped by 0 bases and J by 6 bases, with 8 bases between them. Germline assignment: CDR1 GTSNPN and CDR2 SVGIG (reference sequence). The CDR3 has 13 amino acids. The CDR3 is CAWSVGHPGELFF. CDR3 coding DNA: TGTGCCTGGAGTGTAGGACATCCCGGGGAGCTGTTTTTT.

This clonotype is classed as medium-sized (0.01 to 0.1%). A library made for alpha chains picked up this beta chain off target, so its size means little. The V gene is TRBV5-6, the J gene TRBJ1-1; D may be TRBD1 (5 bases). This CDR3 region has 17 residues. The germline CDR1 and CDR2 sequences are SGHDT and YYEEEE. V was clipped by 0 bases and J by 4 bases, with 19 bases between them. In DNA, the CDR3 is TGTGCCAGCAGCTTGGACATTGCAACAGGATTGGGCACTGAAGCTTTCTTT. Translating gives CASSLDIATGLGTEAFF.

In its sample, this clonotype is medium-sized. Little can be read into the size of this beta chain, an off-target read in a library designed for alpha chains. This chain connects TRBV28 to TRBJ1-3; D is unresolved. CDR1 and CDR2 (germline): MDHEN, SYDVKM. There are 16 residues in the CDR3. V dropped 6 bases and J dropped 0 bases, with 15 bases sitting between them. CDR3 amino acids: CASSSPHSYSGNTIYF. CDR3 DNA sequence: TGTGCCAGCAGCTCCCCCCACAGTTACTCTGGAAACACCATATATTTT.

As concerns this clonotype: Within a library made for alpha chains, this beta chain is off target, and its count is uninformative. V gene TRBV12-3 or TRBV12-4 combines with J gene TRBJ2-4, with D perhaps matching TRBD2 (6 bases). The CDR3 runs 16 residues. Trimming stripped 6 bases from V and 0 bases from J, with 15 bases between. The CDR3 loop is CASRRSMGGAKNIQYF. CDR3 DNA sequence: TGTGCCAGCAGGAGATCGATGGGGGGAGCCAAAAACATTCAGTACTTC.

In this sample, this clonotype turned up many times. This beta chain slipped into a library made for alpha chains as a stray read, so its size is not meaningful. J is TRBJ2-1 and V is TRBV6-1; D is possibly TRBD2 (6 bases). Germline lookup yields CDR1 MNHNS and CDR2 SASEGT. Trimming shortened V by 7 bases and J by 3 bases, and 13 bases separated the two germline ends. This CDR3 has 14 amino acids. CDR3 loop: CASNGGPNYNEQFF. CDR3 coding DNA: TGTGCCAGCAACGGGGGACCCAACTACAATGAGCAGTTCTTC.

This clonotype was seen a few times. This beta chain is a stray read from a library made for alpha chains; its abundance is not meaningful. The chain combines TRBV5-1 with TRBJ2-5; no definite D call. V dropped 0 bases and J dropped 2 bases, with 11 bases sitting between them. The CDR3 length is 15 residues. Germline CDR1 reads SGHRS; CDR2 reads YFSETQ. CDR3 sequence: CASSLAAAIQETQYF. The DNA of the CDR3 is TGCGCCAGCAGCTTGGCAGCAGCGATACAAGAGACCCAGTACTTC.

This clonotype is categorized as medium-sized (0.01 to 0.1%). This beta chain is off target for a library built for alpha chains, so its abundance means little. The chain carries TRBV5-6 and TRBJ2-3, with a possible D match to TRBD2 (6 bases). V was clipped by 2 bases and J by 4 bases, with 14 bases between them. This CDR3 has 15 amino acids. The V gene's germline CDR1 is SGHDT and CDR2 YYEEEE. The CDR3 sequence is CASSLYGGNSDTQYF. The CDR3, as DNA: TGTGCCAGCAGCTTATACGGCGGGAACTCAGATACGCAGTATTTT.

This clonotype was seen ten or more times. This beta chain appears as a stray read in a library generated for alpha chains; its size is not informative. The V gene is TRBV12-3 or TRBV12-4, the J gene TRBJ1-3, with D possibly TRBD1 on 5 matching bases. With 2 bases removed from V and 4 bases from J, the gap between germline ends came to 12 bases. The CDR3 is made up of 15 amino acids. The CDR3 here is CASSLLQGAGNTIYF. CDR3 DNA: TGTGCCAGCAGTTTACTTCAGGGCGCAGGAAACACCATATATTTT.

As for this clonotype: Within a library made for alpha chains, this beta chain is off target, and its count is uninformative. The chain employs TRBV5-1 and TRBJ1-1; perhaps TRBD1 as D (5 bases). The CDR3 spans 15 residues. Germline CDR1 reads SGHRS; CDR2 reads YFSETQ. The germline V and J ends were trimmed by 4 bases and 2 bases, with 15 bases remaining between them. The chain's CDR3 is CASSPLAGRNTEAFF. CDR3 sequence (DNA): TGCGCCAGCAGCCCACTGGCAGGGAGAAACACTGAAGCTTTCTTT.

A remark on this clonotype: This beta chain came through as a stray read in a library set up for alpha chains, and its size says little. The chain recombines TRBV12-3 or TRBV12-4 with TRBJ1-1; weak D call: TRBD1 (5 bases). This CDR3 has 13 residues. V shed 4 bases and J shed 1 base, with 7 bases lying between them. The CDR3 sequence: CASSSGRNTEAFF. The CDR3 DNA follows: TGTGCCAGCAGTTCGGGACGGAACACTGAAGCTTTCTTT.

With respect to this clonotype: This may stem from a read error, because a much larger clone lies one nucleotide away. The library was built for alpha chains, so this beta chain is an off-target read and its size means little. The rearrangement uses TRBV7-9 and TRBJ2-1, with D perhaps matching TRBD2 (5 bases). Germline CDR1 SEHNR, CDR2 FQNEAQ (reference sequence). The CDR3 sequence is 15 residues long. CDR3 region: CASGLGDGRTNEQFF. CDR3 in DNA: TGTGCCAGCGGCTTGGGAGACGGCCGAACAAATGAGCAGTTCTTC.

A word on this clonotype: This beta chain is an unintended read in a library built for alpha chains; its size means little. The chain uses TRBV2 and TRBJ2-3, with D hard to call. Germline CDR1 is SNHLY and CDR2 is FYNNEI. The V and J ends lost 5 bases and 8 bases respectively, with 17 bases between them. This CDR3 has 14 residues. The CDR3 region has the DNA TGTGCCAGCAGTTTAGGTTACGACTCAGCTACGCAGTATTTT. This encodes CASSLGYDSATQYF.

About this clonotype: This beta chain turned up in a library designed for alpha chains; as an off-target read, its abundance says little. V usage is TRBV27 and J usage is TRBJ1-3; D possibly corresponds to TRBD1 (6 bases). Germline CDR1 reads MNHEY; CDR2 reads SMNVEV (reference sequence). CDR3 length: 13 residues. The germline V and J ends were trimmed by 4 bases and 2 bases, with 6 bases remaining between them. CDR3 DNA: TGTGCCAGCAGTTGGACAGCTGGAAACACCATATATTTT. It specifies CASSWTAGNTIYF.

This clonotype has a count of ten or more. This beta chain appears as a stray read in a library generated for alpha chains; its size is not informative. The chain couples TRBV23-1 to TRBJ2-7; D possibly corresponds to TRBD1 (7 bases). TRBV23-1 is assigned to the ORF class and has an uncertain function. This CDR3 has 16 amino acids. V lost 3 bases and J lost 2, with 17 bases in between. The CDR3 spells CASSHQTGSGAYEQYF. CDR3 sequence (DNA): TGCGCCAGCAGTCATCAGACAGGGTCGGGGGCCTACGAGCAGTACTTC.

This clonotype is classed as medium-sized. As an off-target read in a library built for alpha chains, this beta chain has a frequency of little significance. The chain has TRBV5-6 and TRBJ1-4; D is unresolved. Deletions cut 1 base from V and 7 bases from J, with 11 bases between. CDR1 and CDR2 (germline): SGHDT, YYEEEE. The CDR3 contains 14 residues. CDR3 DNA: TGTGCCAGCAGCTTGTCAGGCGGAAGTGAAAAACTGTTTTTT. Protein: CASSLSGGSEKLFF.

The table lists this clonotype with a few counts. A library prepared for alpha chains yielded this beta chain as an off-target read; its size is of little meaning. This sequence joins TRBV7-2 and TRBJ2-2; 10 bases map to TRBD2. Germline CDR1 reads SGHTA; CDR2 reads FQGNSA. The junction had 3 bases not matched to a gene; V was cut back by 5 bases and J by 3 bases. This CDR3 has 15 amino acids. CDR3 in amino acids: CASSAGLAYTGELFF. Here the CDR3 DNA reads TGTGCCAGCAGCGCGGGACTAGCGTACACCGGGGAGCTGTTTTTT. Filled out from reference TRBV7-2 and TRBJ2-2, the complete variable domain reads GAGVSQSPSNKVTEKGKDVELRCDPISGHTALYWYRQSLGQGLEFLIYFQGNSAPDKSGLPSDRFSAERTGGSVSTLTIQRTQQEDSAVYLCASSAGLAYTGELFFGEGSRLTVL.